These T cell receptor beta chains were read from a single sample in a study of siplizumab effects on memory and regulatory T cells. TCRdb's copy holds only in-frame clones and misses some; the assay was immunoSEQ multiplex PCR. The repertoire holds around 110,000 clones, with roughly 94% as singletons. Material for sequencing was non-Treg CD4+ T cells sorted from blood. The receptor set was obtained from a human donor in good health. Both conserved end residues are part of each CDR3. Fields, in order: J gene, V gene, CDR3 protein.

TRBJ1-3	TRBV18	CASSPRDFSTGGAGNTIYF
TRBJ2-1	TRBV11-2	CASSAGTSPFF
TRBJ2-1	TRBV20-1	CSAILNEQFF
TRBJ1-6	TRBV6-5	CASSFSIGANNSPLHF
TRBJ2-2	TRBV27	CASSLVANTGELFF
.	TRBV6-1	CASSEMGAPGSYEQFF
TRBJ1-3	TRBV6-5	CASSRGGFGGNTIYF
TRBJ1-2	TRBV11-2	CASSPGGTAYGYTF
TRBJ1-5	TRBV7-3	CASSPNGGREQQPQHF
TRBJ1-5	TRBV6-5	CASGRRGGSNQPQHF
TRBJ2-5	TRBV7-7	CASSLTGSYGETQYF
TRBJ2-3	TRBV5-6	CASSFNRPGLLTDTQYF
TRBJ2-3	TRBV6-1	CASRDRGQVTQYF
TRBJ2-5	TRBV27	CASSLGQGVETQYF
TRBJ2-7	TRBV6-5	CASSLGRFSEQYF
TRBJ2-5	TRBV19	CASSAFTSGRTGTQYF
TRBJ1-1	TRBV9	CASSAHTGGRGVNTEAFF
TRBJ2-1	TRBV5-4	CASTPGGRTYNEQFF
TRBJ2-7	TRBV6-5	CASSYGAGPGSHEQYF